This is a list of T cell receptor beta chains from one sample in a study of beta chain features in type 1 diabetes. Some clones are missing from TCRdb's copy, which holds only in-frame ones; the method was immunoSEQ multiplex PCR. The table includes about 740,000 clones, about an eighth detected once. Sequencing used naive CD4+ T cells from blood. The source of these receptors is a man aged 18 to 30 with type 1 diabetes. The CDR3 runs from the conserved cysteine through the conserved F or W. The order of the fields is J gene, V gene, D gene, clone size, CDR3 protein, CDR3 DNA. The D gene is left open where the match is weak. Rows give clone size only sometimes, using once, few, many, or a class for an expanded clone.

>TRBJ2-7|TRBV5-6|-|-
CASSVEVEQYF
TGTGCCAGCAGCGTAGAGGTGGAGCAGTACTTC
>TRBJ1-5|TRBV19|-|-
CASSRPGEPWGLAQHF
TGTGCCAGTAGCCGCCCTGGGGAACCGTGGGGACTAGCCCAGCATTTT
>TRBJ2-1|TRBV5-1|TRBD1|few
CASSTGTGGSMGAEQFF
TGCGCCAGCAGCACCGGGACAGGGGGCTCAATGGGGGCCGAGCAGTTCTTC
>TRBJ1-2|TRBV7-8|-|few
CASSLGPGPPNF
TGTGCCAGCAGCTTAGGGCCGGGACCCCCTAATTTC
>TRBJ1-1|TRBV13|-|few
CASKVIGQTNTEAFF
TGTGCCAGCAAAGTTATTGGTCAGACGAACACTGAAGCTTTCTTT
>TRBJ2-1|TRBV29-1|-|-
CSVVHGGSYNEQFF
TGCAGCGTTGTGCACGGGGGCTCCTACAATGAGCAGTTCTTC
>TRBJ2-7|TRBV10-2|TRBD1|-
CASSGPGQGLSEQYF
TGCGCCAGCAGTGGCCCGGGACAGGGGCTGAGCGAGCAGTACTTC
>TRBJ1-1|TRBV25-1|-|few
CASSELLNTEAFF
TGTGCCAGCAGTGAATTACTCAACACTGAAGCTTTCTTT
>TRBJ2-5|TRBV4-2|-|-
CASSQVRETQYF
TGTGCCAGCAGCCAAGTAAGAGAGACCCAGTACTTC
>TRBJ2-1|TRBV2|TRBD2|few
CASSEEAGPDEQFF
TGTGCCAGCAGTGAGGAAGCGGGACCCGATGAGCAGTTCTTC
>TRBJ2-7|TRBV25-1|-|few
CASSVLGQGIDEQYF
TGTGCCAGCAGTGTTTTGGGGCAGGGTATCGACGAGCAGTACTTC
>TRBJ2-1|TRBV29-1|-|few
CSVALHTTAGLYNEQFF
TGCAGCGTTGCCCTCCATACGACAGCGGGCCTTTACAATGAGCAGTTCTTC
>TRBJ1-5|TRBV30|TRBD1|few
CAWTNPDRGFRLQHF
TGTGCCTGGACCAACCCGGACAGGGGGTTTAGGCTCCAGCATTTT
>TRBJ2-1|TRBV7-9|-|few
CASHGGSYNEQFF
TGTGCCAGCCACGGGGGTTCCTACAATGAGCAGTTCTTC
>TRBJ2-3|TRBV7-9|TRBD1|-
CASSRTGGTDTQYF
TGTGCCAGCAGCCGGACAGGGGGCACAGATACGCAGTATTTT
>TRBJ2-7|TRBV10-3|TRBD1|few
CAITPGQGGHEQYF
TGTGCCATCACCCCGGGACAGGGGGGCCACGAGCAGTACTTC
>TRBJ1-2|TRBV20-1|-|-
CSARGYYGYTF
TGCAGTGCTAGGGGGTACTATGGCTACACCTTC
>TRBJ2-3|TRBV11-2|TRBD2|once
CASSHFRRPGGTDTQYF
TGTGCCAGCAGCCATTTCCGTCGGCCCGGGGGGACAGATACGCAGTATTTT
>TRBJ1-5|TRBV6-5|TRBD1|-
CASSSTGAFNQPQHF
TGTGCCAGCAGTTCTACAGGGGCCTTCAATCAGCCCCAGCATTTT
>TRBJ1-2|TRBV6-5|TRBD1|few
CASSYGTGPNYGYTF
TGTGCCAGCAGTTACGGGACAGGGCCTAACTATGGCTACACCTTC
>TRBJ2-7|TRBV27|-|-
CASSPMGLIYEQYF
TGTGCCAGTTCTCCTATGGGGCTCATTTACGAGCAGTACTTC
>TRBJ1-6|TRBV18|-|few
CASSLEGGATSYNSPLHF
TGTGCCAGCTCCCTCGAAGGGGGGGCCACCTCCTATAATTCACCCCTCCACTTT
>TRBJ1-1|TRBV7-2|-|few
CASSLEWQPNTEAFF
TGTGCCAGCAGCTTAGAGTGGCAGCCGAACACTGAAGCTTTCTTT
>TRBJ2-7|TRBV28|TRBD1|few
CASTQIGTAYEQYF
TGTGCCAGCACCCAAATCGGGACAGCCTACGAGCAGTACTTC
>TRBJ2-2|TRBV18|-|-
CASSPPVTSGNTGELFF
TGTGCCAGCTCACCACCGGTGACCTCGGGGAACACCGGGGAGCTGTTTTTT
>TRBJ1-6|TRBV30|-|few
CARSRGNNSPLHF
TGTGCGCGATCAAGAGGCAATAATTCACCCCTCCACTTT